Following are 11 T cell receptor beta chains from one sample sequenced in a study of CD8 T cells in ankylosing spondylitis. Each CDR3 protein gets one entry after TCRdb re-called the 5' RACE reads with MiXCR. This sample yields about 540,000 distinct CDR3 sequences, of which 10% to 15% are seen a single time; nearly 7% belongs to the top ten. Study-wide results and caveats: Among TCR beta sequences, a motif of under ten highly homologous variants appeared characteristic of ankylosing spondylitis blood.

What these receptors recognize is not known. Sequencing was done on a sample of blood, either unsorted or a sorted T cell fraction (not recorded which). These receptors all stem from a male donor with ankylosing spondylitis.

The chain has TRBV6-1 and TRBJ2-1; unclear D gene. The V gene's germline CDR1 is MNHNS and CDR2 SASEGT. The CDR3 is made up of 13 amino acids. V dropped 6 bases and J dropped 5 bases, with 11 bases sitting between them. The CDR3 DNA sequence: TGTGCCAGCAGCCGCTTACTTGACAATGAGCAGTTCTTC. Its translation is CASSRLLDNEQFF.

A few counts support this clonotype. The CDR3 DNA is TGCAGTGCCCCCGAGCGGAGCTCCTACAATGAGCAGTTCTTC. It yields the protein CSAPERSSYNEQFF. The chain combines TRBV20-1 with TRBJ2-1; D is perhaps TRBD2 (5 bases). Germline V gene sequence: CDR1 DFQATT, CDR2 SNEGSKA (reference sequence). The ends were cut back, 6 bases at V and 0 bases at J, with 12 bases in the middle. The CDR3 is 14 amino acids.

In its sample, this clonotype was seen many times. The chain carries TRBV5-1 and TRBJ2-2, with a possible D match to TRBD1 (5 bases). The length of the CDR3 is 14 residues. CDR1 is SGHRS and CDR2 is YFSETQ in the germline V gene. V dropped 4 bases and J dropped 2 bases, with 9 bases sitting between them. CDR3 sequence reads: CASSVDINTGELFF. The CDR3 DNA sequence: TGCGCCAGCAGCGTGGACATTAACACCGGGGAGCTGTTTTTT.

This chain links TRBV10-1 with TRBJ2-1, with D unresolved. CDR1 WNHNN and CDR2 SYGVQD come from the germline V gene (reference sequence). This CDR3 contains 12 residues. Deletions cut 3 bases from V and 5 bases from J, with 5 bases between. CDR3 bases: TGCGCCAGCAGTGATTCACACAATGAGCAGTTCTTC. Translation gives CASSDSHNEQFF.

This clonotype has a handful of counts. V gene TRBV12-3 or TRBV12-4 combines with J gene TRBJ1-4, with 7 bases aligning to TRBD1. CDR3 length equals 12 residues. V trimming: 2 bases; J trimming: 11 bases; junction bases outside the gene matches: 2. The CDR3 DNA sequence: TGTGCCAGCAGTTTACAGACAGGGAAACTGTTTTTT. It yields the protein CASSLQTGKLFF.

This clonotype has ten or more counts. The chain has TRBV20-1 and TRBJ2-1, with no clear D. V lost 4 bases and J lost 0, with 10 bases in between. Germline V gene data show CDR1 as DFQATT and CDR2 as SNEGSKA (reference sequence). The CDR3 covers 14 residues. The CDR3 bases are TGCAGTGCTATGGATCAATCCTCCTACAATGAGCAGTTCTTC. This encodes CSAMDQSSYNEQFF.

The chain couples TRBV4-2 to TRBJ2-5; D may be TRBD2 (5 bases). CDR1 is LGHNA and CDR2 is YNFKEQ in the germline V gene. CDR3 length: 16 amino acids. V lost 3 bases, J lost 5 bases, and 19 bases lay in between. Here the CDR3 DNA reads TGTGCCAGCAGCCAGGAACCGGGATTCCCCGGGGAGACCCAGTACTTC. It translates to CASSQEPGFPGETQYF.

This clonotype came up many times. DNA of the CDR3: TGCAGTGCTAGTGGTCAAAACAGGGGCGACTACGAGCAGTACTTC. Translated, it gives CSASGQNRGDYEQYF. The genes are TRBV20-1 and TRBJ2-7; TRBD1 matches 7 bases. The CDR3 extends over 15 amino acids. CDR1 and CDR2 from the germline V gene are DFQATT and SNEGSKA (reference sequence). With 3 bases clipped from V and 3 bases from J, the junction kept 11 bases outside the gene matches.

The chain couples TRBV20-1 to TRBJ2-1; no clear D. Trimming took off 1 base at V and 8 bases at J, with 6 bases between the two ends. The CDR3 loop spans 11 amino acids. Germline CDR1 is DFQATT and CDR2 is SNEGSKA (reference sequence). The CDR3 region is CSARVWDEQFF. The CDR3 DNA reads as TGCAGTGCTAGAGTCTGGGATGAGCAGTTCTTC.

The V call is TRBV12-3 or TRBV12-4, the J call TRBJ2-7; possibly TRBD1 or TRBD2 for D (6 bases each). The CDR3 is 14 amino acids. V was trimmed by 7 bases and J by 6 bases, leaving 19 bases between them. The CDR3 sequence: CASMPTGARSEQYF. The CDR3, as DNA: TGTGCCAGCATGCCTACGGGGGCGCGATCCGAGCAGTACTTC.

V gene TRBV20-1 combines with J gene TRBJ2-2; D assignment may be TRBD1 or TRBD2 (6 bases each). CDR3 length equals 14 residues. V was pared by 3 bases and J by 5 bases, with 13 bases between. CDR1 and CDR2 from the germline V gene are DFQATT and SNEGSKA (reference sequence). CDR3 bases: TGCAGTGCTAGTCGCAGGGGAGGAACCGGGGAGCTGTTTTTT. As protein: CSASRRGGTGELFF.